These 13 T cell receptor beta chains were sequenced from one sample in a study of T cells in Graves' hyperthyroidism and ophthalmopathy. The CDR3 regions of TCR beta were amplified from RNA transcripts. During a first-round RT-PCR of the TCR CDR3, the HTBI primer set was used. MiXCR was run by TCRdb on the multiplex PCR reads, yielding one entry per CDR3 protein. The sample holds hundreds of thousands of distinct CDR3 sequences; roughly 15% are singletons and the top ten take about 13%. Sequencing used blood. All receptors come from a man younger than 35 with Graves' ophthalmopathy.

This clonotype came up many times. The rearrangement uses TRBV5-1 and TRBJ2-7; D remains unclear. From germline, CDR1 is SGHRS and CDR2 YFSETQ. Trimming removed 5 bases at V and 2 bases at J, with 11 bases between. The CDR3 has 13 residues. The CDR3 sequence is CASRIGPAYEQYF. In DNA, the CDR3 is TGCGCCAGCAGGATTGGACCCGCCTACGAGCAGTACTTC. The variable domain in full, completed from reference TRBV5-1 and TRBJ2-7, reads KAGVTQTPRYLIKTRGQQVTLSCSPISGHRSVSWYQQTPGQGLQFLFEYFSETQRNKGNFPGRFSGRQFSNSRSEMNVSTLELGDSALYLCASRIGPAYEQYFGPGTRLTVT.

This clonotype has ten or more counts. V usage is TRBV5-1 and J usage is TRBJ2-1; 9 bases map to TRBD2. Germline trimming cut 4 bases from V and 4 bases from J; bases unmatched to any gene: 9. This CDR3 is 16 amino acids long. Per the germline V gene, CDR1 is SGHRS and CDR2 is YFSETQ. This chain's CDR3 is CASSPTASGKYNEQFF. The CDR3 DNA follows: TGCGCCAGCAGCCCCACAGCTAGCGGGAAGTACAATGAGCAGTTCTTC.

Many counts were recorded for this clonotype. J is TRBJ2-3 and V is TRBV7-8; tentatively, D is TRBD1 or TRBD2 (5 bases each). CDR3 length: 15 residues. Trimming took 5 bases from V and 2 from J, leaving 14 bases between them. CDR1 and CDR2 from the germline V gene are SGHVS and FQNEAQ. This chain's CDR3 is CASSPILGTTDTQYF. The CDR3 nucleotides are TGTGCCAGCAGCCCAATCTTGGGGACCACAGATACGCAGTATTTT.

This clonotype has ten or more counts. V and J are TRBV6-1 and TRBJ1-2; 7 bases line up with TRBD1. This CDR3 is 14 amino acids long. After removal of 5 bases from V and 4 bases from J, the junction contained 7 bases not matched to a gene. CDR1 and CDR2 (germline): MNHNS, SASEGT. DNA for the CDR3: TGTGCCAGCAGTCAACCGGGACAGCCCTATGGCTACACCTTC. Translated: CASSQPGQPYGYTF.

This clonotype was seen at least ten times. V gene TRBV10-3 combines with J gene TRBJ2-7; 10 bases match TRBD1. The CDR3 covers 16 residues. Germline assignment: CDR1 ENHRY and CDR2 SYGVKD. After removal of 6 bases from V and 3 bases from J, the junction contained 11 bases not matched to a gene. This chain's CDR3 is CAIRTGGQGRNYEQYF. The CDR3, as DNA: TGTGCCATCAGGACAGGGGGACAGGGGCGAAACTACGAGCAGTACTTC.

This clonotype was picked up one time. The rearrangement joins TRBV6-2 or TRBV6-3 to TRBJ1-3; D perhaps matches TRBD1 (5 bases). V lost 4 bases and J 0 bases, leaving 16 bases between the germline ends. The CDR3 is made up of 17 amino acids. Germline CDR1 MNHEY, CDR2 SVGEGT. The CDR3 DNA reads TGTGCCAGCAGTTTTTCCGACAGAGCTATCTCTGGAAACACCATATATTTT. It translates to CASSFSDRAISGNTIYF.

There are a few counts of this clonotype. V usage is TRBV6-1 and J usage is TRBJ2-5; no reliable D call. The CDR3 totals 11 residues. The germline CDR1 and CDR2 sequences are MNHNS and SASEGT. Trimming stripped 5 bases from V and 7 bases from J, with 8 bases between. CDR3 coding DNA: TGTGCCAGCAGTTTTCCCGGGACCCAGTACTTC. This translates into CASSFPGTQYF.

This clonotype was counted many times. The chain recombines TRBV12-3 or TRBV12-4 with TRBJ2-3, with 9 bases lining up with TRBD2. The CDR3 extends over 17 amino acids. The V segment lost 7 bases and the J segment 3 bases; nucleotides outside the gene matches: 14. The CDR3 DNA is TGTGCCAGCAAACGGGGGGGCGGGACTAGCCGTACAGATACGCAGTATTTT. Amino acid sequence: CASKRGGGTSRTDTQYF.

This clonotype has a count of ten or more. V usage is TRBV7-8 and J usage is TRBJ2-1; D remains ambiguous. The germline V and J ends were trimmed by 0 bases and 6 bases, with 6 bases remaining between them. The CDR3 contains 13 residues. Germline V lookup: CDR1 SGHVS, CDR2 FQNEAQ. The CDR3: CASSLAPGNEQFF. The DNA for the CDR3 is TGTGCCAGCAGCTTAGCGCCCGGCAATGAGCAGTTCTTC.

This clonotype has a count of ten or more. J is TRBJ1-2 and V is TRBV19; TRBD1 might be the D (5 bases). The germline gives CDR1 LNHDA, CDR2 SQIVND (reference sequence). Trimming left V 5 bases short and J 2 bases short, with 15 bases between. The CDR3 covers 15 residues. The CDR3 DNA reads TGTGCCAGTAGTGCTTACCGGGACGGCAACTATGGCTACACCTTC. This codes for CASSAYRDGNYGYTF.

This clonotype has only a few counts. This chain's CDR3 is CASSSIWGAGETQYF. CDR3 sequence (DNA): TGTGCCAGCAGCTCGATTTGGGGGGCAGGGGAGACCCAGTACTTC. The rearrangement uses TRBV7-9 and TRBJ2-5; D possibly uses TRBD1 or TRBD2 (6 bases each). Trimming took 4 bases from V and 5 from J, leaving 17 bases between them. This CDR3 comprises 15 residues. CDR1 and CDR2 from the germline V gene are SEHNR and FQNEAQ (reference sequence).

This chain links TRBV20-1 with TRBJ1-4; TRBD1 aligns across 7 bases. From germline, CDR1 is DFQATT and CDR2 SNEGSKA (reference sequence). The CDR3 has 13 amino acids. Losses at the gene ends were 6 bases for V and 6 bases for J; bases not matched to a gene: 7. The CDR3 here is CSAVPQGDEKLFF. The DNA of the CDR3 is TGCAGTGCCGTTCCTCAGGGGGATGAAAAACTGTTTTTT.

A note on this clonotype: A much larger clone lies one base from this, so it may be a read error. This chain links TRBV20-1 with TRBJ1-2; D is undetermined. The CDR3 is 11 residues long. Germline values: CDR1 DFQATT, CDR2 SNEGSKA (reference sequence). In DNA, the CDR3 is TGCAGCCCGAGTGCTAACTATGGCTACGCCTTC. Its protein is CSPSANYGYAF.